This TCR beta chain was obtained from a study of neurological immune-mediated disorders. The study, taken as a whole, reports: The greatest TCR clonal expansion occurred in HTLV-1-associated myelopathy and the least in multiple sclerosis, which fell below healthy controls.

Synthesis of cDNA was accomplished via 5'RACE employing 10-nucleotide random UMIs. Sequencing runs each generated in excess of 200 million TCR-beta sequences derived from 15-18 subjects. TCRdb fed the 5' RACE reads into MiXCR, producing one record per CDR3 protein. The sample contains 100,000 or so distinct CDR3 sequences, 3.5% to 4% of which appear only once. This clonotype was counted at least ten times. What it binds is not known. The CDR3 contains 15 residues. Trimming took off 3 bases at V and 0 bases at J, with 12 bases between the two ends. Germline V gene sequence: CDR1 SGHTA, CDR2 FQGNSA. This receptor was taken from a young woman with multiple sclerosis. Input material: PBMCs. V usage is TRBV7-2 and J usage is TRBJ2-7; D may be TRBD1 or TRBD2 (5 bases each). The CDR3 region has the DNA TGTGCCAGCAGCTTCTCGGGGACGAACTCCTACGAGCAGTACTTC. Translating gives CASSFSGTNSYEQYF.